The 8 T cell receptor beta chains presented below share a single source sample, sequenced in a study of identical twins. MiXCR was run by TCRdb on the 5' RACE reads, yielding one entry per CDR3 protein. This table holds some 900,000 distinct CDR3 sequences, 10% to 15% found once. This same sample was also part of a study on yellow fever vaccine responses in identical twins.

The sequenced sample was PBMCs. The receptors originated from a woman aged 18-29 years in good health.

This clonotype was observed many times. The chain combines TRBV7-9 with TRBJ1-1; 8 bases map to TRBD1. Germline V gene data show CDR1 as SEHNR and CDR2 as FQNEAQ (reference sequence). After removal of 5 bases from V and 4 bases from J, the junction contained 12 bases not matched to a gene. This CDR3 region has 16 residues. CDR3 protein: CASSPSGGTGATEAFF. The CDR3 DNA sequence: TGTGCCAGCAGCCCAAGCGGTGGGACAGGAGCCACTGAAGCTTTCTTT.

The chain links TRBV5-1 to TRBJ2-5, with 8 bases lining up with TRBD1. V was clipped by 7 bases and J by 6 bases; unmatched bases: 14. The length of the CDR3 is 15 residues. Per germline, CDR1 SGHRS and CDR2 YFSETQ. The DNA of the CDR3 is TGCGCCAGCGGGCCTGGACAGGGAATTCAGAAGACCCAGTACTTC. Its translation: CASGPGQGIQKTQYF.

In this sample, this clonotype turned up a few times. The CDR3 loop reads CASSSAGGESYNEQFF. In DNA form, the CDR3 reads TGTGCCAGCAGCTCAGCAGGGGGGGAGAGCTACAATGAGCAGTTCTTC. V usage is TRBV7-9 and J usage is TRBJ2-1; D could derive from TRBD1 or TRBD2 (7 bases each). V was cut by 4 bases and J by 3 bases, with 16 bases left in between. The V gene's germline CDR1 is SEHNR and CDR2 FQNEAQ (reference sequence). This CDR3 comprises 16 residues.

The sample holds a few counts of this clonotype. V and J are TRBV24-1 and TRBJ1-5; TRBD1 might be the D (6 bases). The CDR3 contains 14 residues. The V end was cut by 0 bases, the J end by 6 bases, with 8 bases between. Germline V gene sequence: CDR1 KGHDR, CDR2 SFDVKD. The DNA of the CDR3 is TGTGCCACCAGTGATTTGGGAGGGGGTCAGCCCCAGCATTTT. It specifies CATSDLGGGQPQHF.

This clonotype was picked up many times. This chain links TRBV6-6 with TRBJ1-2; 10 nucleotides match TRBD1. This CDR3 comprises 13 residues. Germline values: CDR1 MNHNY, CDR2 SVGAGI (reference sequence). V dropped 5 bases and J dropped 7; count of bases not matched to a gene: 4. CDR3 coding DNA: TGTGCCAGCAGTCCCGGGACAGGGGCTGGCTACACCTTC. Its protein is CASSPGTGAGYTF.

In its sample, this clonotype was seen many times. The CDR3: CASSVTPNYGYTF. For the CDR3, the DNA is TGTGCCAGCAGCGTCACCCCGAACTATGGCTACACCTTC. V is TRBV5-6 and J is TRBJ1-2; no firm D call. This CDR3 has 13 amino acids. Germline lookup yields CDR1 SGHDT and CDR2 YYEEEE. The V end was cut by 4 bases, the J end by 2 bases, with 9 bases between. Full variable domain (remainder filled in from reference TRBV5-6 and TRBJ1-2): DAGVTQSPTHLIKTRGQQVTLRCSPKSGHDTVSWYQQALGQGPQFIFQYYEEEERQRGNFPDRFSGHQFPNYSSELNVNALLLGDSALYLCASSVTPNYGYTFGSGTRLTVV.

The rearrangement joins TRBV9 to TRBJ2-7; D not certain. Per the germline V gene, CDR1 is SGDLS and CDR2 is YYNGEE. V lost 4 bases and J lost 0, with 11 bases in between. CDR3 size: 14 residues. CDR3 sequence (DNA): TGTGCCAGCAGCCCGACGGCTTACTCCTACGAGCAGTACTTC. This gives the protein CASSPTAYSYEQYF.

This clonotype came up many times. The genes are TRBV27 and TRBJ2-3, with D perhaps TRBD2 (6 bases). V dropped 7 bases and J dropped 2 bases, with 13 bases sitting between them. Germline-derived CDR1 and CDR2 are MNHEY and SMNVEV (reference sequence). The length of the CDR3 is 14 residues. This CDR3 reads CASNAGRLTDTQYF. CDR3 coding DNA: TGTGCCAGCAATGCCGGGAGACTCACAGATACGCAGTATTTT.